A single sample is the source of the 24 T cell receptor beta chains below, sequenced in a study of blood T cell repertoires in COVID-19. This table comes from immunoSEQ multiplex PCR, and its TCRdb copy is limited to in-frame clones, with some not included. The sample consists of hundreds of thousands of clones, around 90% of them appearing once. Sequencing was done on a sample of peripheral blood. The receptor set was obtained from a man aged 18 to 30 with COVID-19, enrolled during active disease.

The gene calls are TRBV28 and TRBJ2-1; 13 nucleotides agree with TRBD2. This CDR3 region has 17 residues. Trimming at V came to 4 bases and at J to 3 bases, leaving 6 bases not matched to a gene. Germline V gene data show CDR1 as MDHEN and CDR2 as SYDVKM. The CDR3 loop is CASSSGLAGEYYNEQFF. In nucleotides, the CDR3 is TGTGCCAGCAGTTCAGGACTAGCGGGAGAATACTACAATGAGCAGTTCTTC.

This clone was counted only a few times. The V call is TRBV29-1, the J call TRBJ1-4; weak D call: TRBD1 (6 bases). The CDR3 spans 15 residues. Germline CDR1 and CDR2: SQVTM and ANQGSEA. Trimming pared 6 bases from V and 2 bases from J, leaving 16 bases between. CDR3 loop: CSVRGAGPTNEKLFF. The CDR3 region has the DNA TGCAGCGTCCGGGGGGCAGGGCCGACTAATGAAAAACTGTTTTTT. The entire variable domain, with the rest obtained from reference TRBV29-1 and TRBJ1-4, is as follows: SAVISQKPSRDICQRGTSLTIQCQVDSQVTMMFWYRQQPGQSLTLIATANQGSEATYESGFVIDKFPISRPNLTFSTLTVSNMSPEDSSIYLCSVRGAGPTNEKLFFGSGTQLSVL.

The chain employs TRBV29-1 and TRBJ2-7, with D possibly TRBD1 on 6 matching bases. The V gene's germline CDR1 is SQVTM and CDR2 ANQGSEA. The CDR3 extends over 14 amino acids. The V end was cut by 4 bases, the J end by 0 bases, with 13 bases between. CDR3 residues: CSVGALDSSYEQYF. DNA of the CDR3: TGCAGCGTTGGAGCCTTGGACAGCTCCTACGAGCAGTACTTC.

The rearrangement links TRBV29-1 to TRBJ1-6; perhaps TRBD1 as D (5 bases). Germline V CDR1 and CDR2: SQVTM, ANQGSEA. Trimming took off 5 bases at V and 8 bases at J, with 10 bases between the two ends. This CDR3 has 12 residues. The DNA of the CDR3 is TGCAGCGTTAGGCAGGGCGATTCACCCCTCCACTTT. The encoded protein is CSVRQGDSPLHF.

The chain has TRBV7-9 and TRBJ1-1, with D maybe TRBD1 (6 bases). Germline-derived CDR1 and CDR2 are SEHNR and FQNEAQ (reference sequence). V was pared by 7 bases and J by 2 bases, with 8 bases between. The CDR3 runs 12 residues. In DNA, the CDR3 is TGTGCCAGCACACAGGGAAACACTGAAGCTTTCTTT. This translates into CASTQGNTEAFF.

V usage is TRBV11-3 and J usage is TRBJ2-3; TRBD1 might be the D (8 bases). From germline, CDR1 is SGHNT and CDR2 YENEEA. The CDR3 is 16 amino acids. Between the trimmed V and J ends, which lost 5 bases and 3 bases, there was a span of 18 bases. CDR3 in DNA: TGTGCCAGCAGCATATGGACAGGGAGGGGGACAGATACGCAGTATTTT. Its translation is CASSIWTGRGTDTQYF. Full variable domain (rest looked up from reference TRBV11-3 and TRBJ2-3): EAGVVQSPRYKIIEKKQPVAFWCNPISGHNTLYWYLQNLGQGPELLIRYENEEAVDDSQLPKDRFSAERLKGVDSTLKIQPAELGDSAVYLCASSIWTGRGTDTQYFGPGTRLTVL.

This clone was seen a few times. This chain joins TRBV5-1 and TRBJ2-5; a weak D match, TRBD1 (5 bases). Germline V gene data show CDR1 as SGHRS and CDR2 as YFSETQ. This CDR3 comprises 15 residues. V shed 1 base and J shed 3 bases, with 13 bases lying between them. The CDR3 is CASSLQGAGEETQYF. Written as DNA, the CDR3 is TGCGCCAGCAGCTTGCAGGGTGCAGGAGAAGAGACCCAGTACTTC.

The chain employs TRBV5-1 and TRBJ2-2, with 10 bases aligning to TRBD1. Germline CDR1 reads SGHRS; CDR2 reads YFSETQ. The CDR3 is 17 amino acids. V lost 3 bases to trimming and J lost 4 bases; unmatched junction nucleotides: 9. CDR3 coding DNA: TGCGCCAGCAGCTCCGACCCGGGACAGGGGTCCACCGGGGAGCTGTTTTTT. It yields the protein CASSSDPGQGSTGELFF.

J is TRBJ1-3 and V is TRBV19; D gene unclear. CDR3 length equals 14 residues. With 6 bases removed from V and 0 bases from J, the gap between germline ends came to 9 bases. The V gene's germline CDR1 is LNHDA and CDR2 SQIVND (reference sequence). The CDR3 sequence: CASRDTSSGNTIYF. In DNA form, the CDR3 reads TGTGCCAGTAGAGACACCTCCTCTGGAAACACCATATATTTT.

V is TRBV3-1 (or the pseudogene TRBV3-2) and J is TRBJ1-1; a possible D gene is TRBD1 (5 bases). Germline lookup yields CDR1 LGHDT and CDR2 YNNKEL (reference sequence). Between the trimmed V and J ends, which lost 3 bases and 8 bases, there was a span of 16 bases. The CDR3 extends over 14 amino acids. The CDR3 spells CASSHGVGGSEAFF. The CDR3 DNA reads as TGTGCCAGCAGCCACGGAGTGGGGGGTTCAGAAGCTTTCTTT.

This clone was observed a single time. V is TRBV9 and J is TRBJ2-5; 9 bases align to TRBD2. The CDR3 is 18 residues long. V lost 0 bases and J lost 2; bases outside the gene matches: 11. Germline V lookup: CDR1 SGDLS, CDR2 YYNGEE. This CDR3 is CASSVGRLAGSWQETQYF. Here the CDR3 DNA reads TGTGCCAGCAGCGTAGGTAGGCTAGCGGGGTCCTGGCAAGAGACCCAGTACTTC.

The gene calls are TRBV11-2 and TRBJ2-5; 7 nucleotides line up with TRBD1. V dropped 5 bases and J dropped 3; count of bases not matched to a gene: 9. The CDR3 has 15 residues. Per the germline V gene, CDR1 is SGHAT and CDR2 is FQNNGV. CDR3 sequence: CASSTSPGTEETQYF. DNA of the CDR3: TGTGCCAGCAGCACATCCCCCGGGACAGAAGAGACCCAGTACTTC.

The chain couples TRBV5-4 to TRBJ1-6; the D gene is possibly TRBD1 (6 bases). The CDR3 sequence is 18 residues long. V lost 0 bases to trimming and J lost 0 bases, with 13 bases between them. Germline CDR1 and CDR2: SGHNT and YYREEE (reference sequence). The CDR3 reads CASSLGGPRSSYNSPLHF. The CDR3 nucleotides are TGTGCCAGCAGCTTGGGGGGGCCCAGGTCCTCCTATAATTCACCCCTCCACTTT.

The chain combines TRBV15 with TRBJ2-6; 7 nucleotides match TRBD1. The CDR3 consists of 18 residues. Germline trimming cut 0 bases from V and 2 bases from J; bases unmatched to any gene: 7. CDR1 is LNHNV, CDR2 YYDKDF, per germline (reference sequence). Written as DNA, the CDR3 is TGTGCCACCAGCAGAGATAACAGGGGTCCGCCTGGGGCCAACGTCCTGACTTTC. Its protein product is CATSRDNRGPPGANVLTF.

This clone showed up just once. V gene TRBV3-1 (or the pseudogene TRBV3-2) combines with J gene TRBJ1-3, with a weak D call TRBD1 (5 bases). CDR3 length: 14 amino acids. V lost 4 bases, J lost 2 bases, and 9 bases lay in between. Germline V gene sequence: CDR1 LGHDT, CDR2 YNNKEL (reference sequence). The CDR3 here is CASSLGGTGNTIYF. In DNA form, the CDR3 reads TGTGCCAGCAGCCTGGGGGGAACTGGAAACACCATATATTTT.

This clone was detected once. The J gene is TRBJ2-1, the V gene TRBV24-1, with a tentative D call TRBD1 (6 bases). The CDR3 extends over 16 amino acids. V was clipped by 4 bases and J by 8 bases, with 20 bases between them. The germline V gene has CDR1 KGHDR and CDR2 SFDVKD. For the CDR3, the DNA is TGTGCCACCAGTGACCGCGCCGTAACAGGGTTTGATGAGCAGTTCTTC. It is translated as CATSDRAVTGFDEQFF.

The chain couples TRBV4-1 to TRBJ2-7; no clear D. Trimming removed 4 bases from V and 2 bases from J, with 12 bases in between. CDR1 is MGHRA, CDR2 YSYEKL, per germline. CDR3 length equals 14 residues. The CDR3, as DNA: TGCGCCAGCAGCCTTACAATATCTGCCTACGAGCAGTACTTC. This codes for CASSLTISAYEQYF.

CDR3 amino acids: CSASRGQGDEQFF. The CDR3 DNA sequence: TGCAGTGCTAGTCGCGGACAGGGAGATGAGCAGTTCTTC. The chain is built from TRBV20-1 and TRBJ2-1, with 8 bases that match TRBD1. CDR3 length: 13 residues. Looked up from germline, CDR1 is DFQATT and CDR2 is SNEGSKA (reference sequence). Unmatched junction bases numbered 6, after V lost 3 bases and J lost 8 bases.

The chain has TRBV5-1 and TRBJ2-1; 9 positions match TRBD1. This CDR3 has 14 amino acids. Germline V CDR1 and CDR2: SGHRS, YFSETQ. Losses at the gene ends were 3 bases for V and 8 bases for J; bases not matched to a gene: 6. In DNA, the CDR3 is TGCGCCAGCAGCTGGGGACAGGGAGACGATGAGCAGTTCTTC. Protein: CASSWGQGDDEQFF. The variable domain in full, completed from reference TRBV5-1 and TRBJ2-1, reads KAGVTQTPRYLIKTRGQQVTLSCSPISGHRSVSWYQQTPGQGLQFLFEYFSETQRNKGNFPGRFSGRQFSNSRSEMNVSTLELGDSALYLCASSWGQGDDEQFFGPGTRLTVL.

The chain couples TRBV6-5 to TRBJ2-2; TRBD2 might be the D (6 bases). Trimming removed 5 bases at V and 7 bases at J, with 11 bases between. The CDR3 loop spans 13 amino acids. CDR1 is MNHEY and CDR2 is SVGAGI in the germline V gene. The CDR3 protein is CASSPLAIGELFF. The DNA for the CDR3 is TGTGCCAGCAGTCCTCTAGCGATCGGGGAGCTGTTTTTT.

V usage is TRBV7-2 and J usage is TRBJ2-1; TRBD2 aligns across 9 bases. The length of the CDR3 is 15 residues. Trimming took 7 bases from V and 5 from J; bases not matched to a gene: 9. Germline assignment: CDR1 SGHTA and CDR2 FQGNSA. The CDR3 sequence: CASTVTSGGNNEQFF. In DNA form, the CDR3 reads TGTGCCAGCACAGTGACTAGCGGAGGGAACAATGAGCAGTTCTTC.

On this clone: Other DNA sequences in this specimen translate into the identical CDR3. The V call is TRBV9, the J call TRBJ2-3, with TRBD2 identical over 9 bases. This CDR3 contains 15 residues. J lost 1 base, V lost 3 bases, and 3 bases had no gene match. From germline, CDR1 is SGDLS and CDR2 YYNGEE. DNA of the CDR3: TGTGCCAGCAGCGCCTTAGCGGGGGGCACAGATACGCAGTATTTT. It specifies CASSALAGGTDTQYF.

This chain uses TRBV5-4 with TRBJ1-6, with 9 bases matching TRBD1. V lost 9 bases and J lost 6; bases outside the gene matches: 16. Germline V gene lookup returns CDR1 SGHNT and CDR2 YYREEE (reference sequence). The CDR3 covers 17 residues. CDR3 sequence (DNA): TGTGCCAACACCCGGACCGGACAGGGGCTCGTTAATTCACCCCTCCACTTT. Its translation: CANTRTGQGLVNSPLHF.

The rearrangement links TRBV20-1 to TRBJ2-7; D gene uncertain. Trimming shortened V by 4 bases and J by 3 bases, and 7 bases separated the two germline ends. The CDR3 consists of 11 residues. From germline, CDR1 is DFQATT and CDR2 SNEGSKA (reference sequence). The CDR3 nucleotides read TGCAGTGCTAACGGAGACTACGAGCAGTACTTC. Amino acids: CSANGDYEQYF.